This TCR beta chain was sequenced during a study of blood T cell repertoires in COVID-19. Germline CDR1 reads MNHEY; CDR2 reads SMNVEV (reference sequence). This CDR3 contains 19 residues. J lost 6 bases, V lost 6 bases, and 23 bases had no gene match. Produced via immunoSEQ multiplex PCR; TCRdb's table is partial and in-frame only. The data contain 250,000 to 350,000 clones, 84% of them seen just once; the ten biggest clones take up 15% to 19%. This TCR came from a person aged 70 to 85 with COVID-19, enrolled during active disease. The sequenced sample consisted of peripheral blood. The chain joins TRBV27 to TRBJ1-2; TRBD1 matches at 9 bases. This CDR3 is CASSLRSQTGTGLGDGYTF. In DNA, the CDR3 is TGTGCCAGCAGCCTAAGAAGCCAAACAGGGACAGGGCTCGGGGATGGCTACACCTTC.